Following are 21 T cell receptor beta chains from one sample sequenced in a study of breast tumors, draining lymph nodes, adjacent tissues. Samples came from axillary lymph nodes draining the breast cancer. TCRdb re-derived calls from the multiplex PCR reads in MiXCR, one entry per CDR3 protein. The table records about 180,000 distinct CDR3 sequences, around 33% of them present only once. The sequenced material came from axillary lymph node tissue. Source of these receptors: a female donor with breast cancer. Some clones in this sample may be carry-over from other donors' samples.

This clonotype was recorded many times. The J gene is TRBJ2-2, the V gene TRBV25-1, with 10 bases that match TRBD2. Germline loops: CDR1 MGHDK, CDR2 SYGVNS. The junction had 9 bases not matched to a gene; V was cut back by 3 bases and J by 5 bases. The CDR3 has 17 amino acids. The CDR3 loop reads CASSESKAGGPTGELFF. The CDR3 nucleotides are TGTGCCAGCAGTGAGTCGAAAGCGGGGGGGCCAACCGGGGAGCTGTTTTTT.

The table lists this clonotype with a count of one. The genes are TRBV20-1 and TRBJ1-5; weak D call: TRBD1 (6 bases). In germline, CDR1 is DFQATT, CDR2 SNEGSKA (reference sequence). V lost 4 bases and J lost 15, with 19 bases in between. This CDR3 contains 12 residues. CDR3 DNA sequence: TGCAGTGCTACGGTGGCGGGGGCCCATCTGCATTTT. As protein: CSATVAGAHLHF.

This clonotype was counted ten times or more. The CDR3 sequence: CASSLGALAWDSYNEQFF. CDR3 DNA sequence: TGTGCCAGCAGCTTAGGGGCCCTAGCATGGGACTCCTACAATGAGCAGTTCTTC. The chain has TRBV7-9 and TRBJ2-1, with D possibly TRBD2 on 5 matching bases. The ends were cut back, 1 base at V and 0 bases at J, with 16 bases in the middle. The CDR3 runs to 18 residues. Germline values: CDR1 SEHNR, CDR2 FQNEAQ (reference sequence).

In its sample, this clonotype was seen many times. The gene calls are TRBV24-1 and TRBJ2-6; D remains ambiguous. Germline V gene data show CDR1 as KGHDR and CDR2 as SFDVKD. The CDR3 is 15 amino acids. V was cut by 2 bases and J by 1 base, with 5 bases left in between. The CDR3 DNA is TGTGCCACCAGTGATTCCCGATCTGGGGCCAACGTCCTGACTTTC. This encodes CATSDSRSGANVLTF.

This clonotype was counted ten times or more. The rearrangement joins TRBV4-1 to TRBJ2-7, with D tentatively TRBD1 or TRBD2 (5 bases each). Trimming left V 4 bases short and J 4 bases short, with 11 bases between. CDR1 is MGHRA and CDR2 is YSYEKL in the germline V gene. CDR3 length equals 13 residues. The CDR3: CASSLRDGYEQYF. CDR3 coding DNA: TGCGCCAGCAGCCTCCGGGACGGATACGAGCAGTACTTC.

A note on this clonotype: As the CDR3 is not closed by the conserved phenylalanine or tryptophan, this likely results from a read error. The chain links TRBV7-9 to TRBJ2-1; the D gene is possibly TRBD2 (5 bases). V was clipped by 3 bases and J by 4 bases, with 10 bases between them. CDR3 length: 14 residues. CDR1 is SEHNR and CDR2 is FQNEAQ in the germline V gene (reference sequence). In DNA form, the CDR3 reads TGTGCCAGCAGCTTTACCAGCGGTTACAATGAGCAGTTCTGC. Protein sequence: CASSFTSGYNEQFC.

This clonotype was picked up many times. The chain has TRBV7-8 and TRBJ2-1, with D possibly matching TRBD2 (6 bases). CDR3 length: 16 residues. Deletions cut 2 bases from V and 4 bases from J, with 15 bases between. Germline lookup yields CDR1 SGHVS and CDR2 FQNEAQ. The CDR3 here is CASSLRLAGPYNEQFF. CDR3 DNA sequence: TGTGCCAGCAGCTTACGGTTGGCGGGGCCTTACAATGAGCAGTTCTTC. Filled out from reference TRBV7-8 and TRBJ2-1, the complete variable domain reads GAGVSQSPRYKVAKRGQDVALRCDPISGHVSLFWYQQALGQGPEFLTYFQNEAQLDKSGLPSDRFFAERPEGSVSTLKIQRTQQEDSAVYLCASSLRLAGPYNEQFFGPGTRLTVL.

This clonotype showed up many times. This chain joins TRBV11-1 and TRBJ2-3; D is ambiguous. V lost 4 bases and J 2 bases, leaving 7 bases between the germline ends. This CDR3 has 13 residues. Germline V lookup: CDR1 SGHAT, CDR2 FQDESV (reference sequence). CDR3 sequence reads: CASSYYTTDTQYF. The CDR3 coding sequence is TGTGCCAGCAGCTACTACACCACAGATACGCAGTATTTT.

This CDR3 is CASSFAGTANEKLFF. CDR3 coding DNA: TGTGCCAGCAGTTTTGCGGGGACCGCTAATGAAAAACTGTTTTTT. This rearrangement joins TRBV27 to TRBJ1-4; a possible D gene is TRBD1 (5 bases). The CDR3 covers 15 residues. With 3 bases removed from V and 3 bases from J, the gap between germline ends came to 11 bases. CDR1 MNHEY and CDR2 SMNVEV come from the germline V gene (reference sequence).

This clonotype was counted ten times or more. The V call is TRBV6-1, the J call TRBJ2-7; 8 positions agree with TRBD1. The CDR3 covers 16 residues. The V gene's germline CDR1 is MNHNS and CDR2 SASEGT. With 5 bases clipped from V and 3 bases from J, the junction kept 12 bases outside the gene matches. The CDR3 loop is CASSNPDRGFFYEQYF. Here the CDR3 DNA reads TGTGCCAGCAGTAATCCAGACAGGGGATTTTTCTACGAGCAGTACTTC.

The chain employs TRBV5-5 and TRBJ2-3; TRBD2 matches 8 bases. This CDR3 is 16 amino acids long. CDR1 is SGHKS, CDR2 YYEKEE, per germline (reference sequence). With 0 bases clipped from V and 2 bases from J, the junction kept 5 bases outside the gene matches. CDR3 residues: CASSLGTGGNTDTQYF. In DNA form, the CDR3 reads TGTGCCAGCAGCTTGGGAACGGGAGGGAACACAGATACGCAGTATTTT.

This clonotype was seen ten or more times. The V and J genes are TRBV7-9 and TRBJ1-4; no reliable D call. Germline-derived CDR1 and CDR2 are SEHNR and FQNEAQ (reference sequence). The CDR3 length is 15 residues. V was shortened by 3 bases and J by 0 bases, with 8 bases between the two germline ends. The CDR3 coding sequence is TGTGCCAGCAGCTTCCTCCACGCAACTAATGAAAAACTGTTTTTT. Amino acid sequence: CASSFLHATNEKLFF.

This clonotype was seen many times. The chain uses TRBV5-1 and TRBJ2-3, with D tentatively TRBD1 or TRBD2 (5 bases each). Trimming took off 6 bases at V and 0 bases at J, with 11 bases between the two ends. Per the germline V gene, CDR1 is SGHRS and CDR2 is YFSETQ. The CDR3 extends over 14 amino acids. The chain's CDR3 is CASTPGPSTDTQYF. The DNA for the CDR3 is TGCGCCAGCACCCCGGGGCCGAGCACAGATACGCAGTATTTT.

The V and J genes are TRBV11-2 and TRBJ1-1; 7 positions agree with TRBD1. The CDR3 totals 16 residues. Germline V gene sequence: CDR1 SGHAT, CDR2 FQNNGV. V shed 1 base and J 3 bases; nucleotides not matched to a gene: 8. The CDR3 sequence is CASSLGPGGSYTEAFF. The CDR3 DNA reads as TGTGCCAGCAGCTTAGGGCCAGGGGGTTCGTACACTGAAGCTTTCTTT.

This clonotype appeared many times. V and J are TRBV6-1 and TRBJ2-7; D is unclear. Germline CDR1 reads MNHNS; CDR2 reads SASEGT. The CDR3 consists of 15 residues. Trimming left V 8 bases short and J 0 bases short, with 17 bases between. The CDR3 region has the DNA TGTGCCAGCGCGATTCAAGCAACAGACTCCTACGAGCAGTACTTC. Translating gives CASAIQATDSYEQYF.

This clonotype was found many times. The chain employs TRBV9 and TRBJ2-5, with 9 bases matching TRBD2. Germline V gene data show CDR1 as SGDLS and CDR2 as YYNGEE. V lost 0 bases, J lost 4 bases, and 7 bases stayed unmatched. The CDR3 spans 16 residues. CDR3 protein: CASSVASRGGAETQYF. Written as DNA, the CDR3 is TGTGCCAGCAGCGTAGCCTCGCGGGGGGGCGCAGAGACCCAGTACTTC.

This clonotype was recorded at least ten times. The rearrangement uses TRBV5-1 and TRBJ1-2; D not certain. Deletions cut 1 base from V and 0 bases from J, with 13 bases between. CDR3 length: 16 amino acids. In germline, CDR1 is SGHRS, CDR2 YFSETQ. DNA of the CDR3: TGCGCCAGCAGCTTGAAGTGGCCCTCCTCTAACTATGGCTACACCTTC. It specifies CASSLKWPSSNYGYTF.

About this clonotype itself: A much larger clone differs by one base, so this may be a read error. The rearrangement links TRBV9 to TRBJ1-3, with D maybe TRBD1 (5 bases). CDR3 length: 17 amino acids. Germline assignment: CDR1 SGDLS and CDR2 YYNGEE. CDR3 DNA: TGTGCCAGCAGCGCGATCGGTGGGGGAGTTTCTGGAGACACCATATATTTT. Translation gives CASSAIGGGVSGDTIYF.

In the case of this clonotype: One junction end does not reproduce the germline sequence, and a read error may be involved. The J gene is TRBJ2-7, the V gene TRBV7-2; D gene ambiguous. CDR1 SGHTA and CDR2 FQGNSA come from the germline V gene. The CDR3 is made up of 15 amino acids. The DNA of the CDR3 is TGTGCCAGCAGCTTAGATGCACAGACCTCCTACGGGCAGTGCTTC. Translation gives CASSLDAQTSYGQCF.

This clonotype was seen many times. V usage is TRBV30 and J usage is TRBJ2-7; D possibly corresponds to TRBD1 (5 bases). The V gene lost 3 bases and the J gene lost 3 bases, with 18 bases spanning the gap. Germline CDR1 and CDR2: GTSNPN and SVGIG (reference sequence). The CDR3 extends over 15 amino acids. The CDR3 coding sequence is TGTGCCTGGAGGGGTAGGGGAAGGCCTCTCTACGAGCAGTACTTC. The encoded protein is CAWRGRGRPLYEQYF.

Notes on this clonotype: This clone may be a read error of a much larger clone one base away. This sequence joins TRBV9 and TRBJ1-6; tentative D call: TRBD1 (5 bases). There are 23 residues in the CDR3. From germline, CDR1 is SGDLS and CDR2 YYNGEE. The V end lost 2 bases, the J end lost 5 bases, and 35 bases lay between the germline ends. CDR3 in amino acids: CASSVSSTVGRGAGRLDNSPLHF. CDR3 nucleotides: TGTGCCAGCAGCGTGTCGTCGACAGTCGGGCGAGGAGCCGGTAGACTTGATAATTCACCCCTCCACTTT.